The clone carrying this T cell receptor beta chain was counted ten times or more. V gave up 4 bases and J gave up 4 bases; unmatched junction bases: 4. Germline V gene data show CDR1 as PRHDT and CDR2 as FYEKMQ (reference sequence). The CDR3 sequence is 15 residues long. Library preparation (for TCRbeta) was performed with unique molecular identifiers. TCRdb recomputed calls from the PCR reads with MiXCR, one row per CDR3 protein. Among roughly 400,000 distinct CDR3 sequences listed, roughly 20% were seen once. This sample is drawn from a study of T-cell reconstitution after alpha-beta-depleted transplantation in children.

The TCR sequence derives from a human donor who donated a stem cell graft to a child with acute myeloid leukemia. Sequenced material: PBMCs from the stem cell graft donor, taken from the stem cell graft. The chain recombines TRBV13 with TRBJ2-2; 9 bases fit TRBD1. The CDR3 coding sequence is TGTGCCAGCAGCTGGGGACAGGGTGGCACCGGGGAGCTGTTTTTT. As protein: CASSWGQGGTGELFF. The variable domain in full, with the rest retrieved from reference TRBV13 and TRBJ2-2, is AAGVIQSPRHLIKEKRETATLKCYPIPRHDTVYWYQQGPGQDPQFLISFYEKMQSDKGSIPDRFSAQQFSDYHSELNMSSLELGDSALYFCASSWGQGGTGELFFGEGSRLTVL.